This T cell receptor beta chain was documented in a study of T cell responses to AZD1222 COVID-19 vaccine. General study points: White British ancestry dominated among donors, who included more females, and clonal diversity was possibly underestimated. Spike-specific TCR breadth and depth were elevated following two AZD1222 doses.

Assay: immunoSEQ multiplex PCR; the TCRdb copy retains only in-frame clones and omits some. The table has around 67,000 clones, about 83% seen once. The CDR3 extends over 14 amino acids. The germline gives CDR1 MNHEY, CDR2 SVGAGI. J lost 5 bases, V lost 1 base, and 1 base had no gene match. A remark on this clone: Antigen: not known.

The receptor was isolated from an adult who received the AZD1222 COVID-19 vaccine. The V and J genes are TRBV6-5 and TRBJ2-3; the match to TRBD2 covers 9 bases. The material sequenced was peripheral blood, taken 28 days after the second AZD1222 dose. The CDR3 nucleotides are TGTGCCAGCAGTTACTTAGCGGGGGAAGATACGCAGTATTTT. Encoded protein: CASSYLAGEDTQYF.